This is a list of T cell receptor beta chains from one sample in a study of neurological immune-mediated disorders. A single record per CDR3 protein comes from TCRdb applying MiXCR to the 5' RACE reads. This sample has approximately 100,000 distinct CDR3 sequences, with 11% found just once. What was sequenced was PBMCs. The receptors stem from a female donor with HTLV-1-associated myelopathy (HAM/TSP). Each CDR3 is given with its conserved first and last residue. A D gene is named only where the DNA matches it firmly. Rows give clone size only sometimes, using once, few, many, or a class for an expanded clone.

J | V | D | size | CDR3 | DNA
TRBJ2-5 | TRBV7-8 | - | many | CASSPRTYQETQYF | TGTGCCAGCAGCCCCCGGACGTACCAAGAGACCCAGTACTTC
TRBJ2-7 | TRBV5-1 | - | few | CASLYEQYF | TGCGCCAGCCTATACGAGCAGTACTTC
TRBJ2-3 | TRBV20-1 | - | many | CSASRSDTQYF | TGCAGTGCTAGTCGGTCGGATACGCAGTATTTT
TRBJ1-1 | TRBV20-1 | - | few | CSARRGTDTEAFF | TGCAGTGCTAGACGGGGGACTGACACTGAAGCTTTCTTT
TRBJ2-1 | TRBV5-1 | - | many | CASSLGLGYNEQFF | TGCGCCAGCAGCTTGGGGCTAGGCTACAATGAGCAGTTCTTC
TRBJ1-1 | TRBV15 | - | - | CATSRDRQTEAFF | TGTGCCACCAGCAGAGATCGCCAAACTGAAGCTTTCTTT
TRBJ1-1 | TRBV4-1 | - | many | CASSQVFGRSDTEAFF | TGCGCCAGCAGCCAAGTTTTCGGACGGTCGGACACTGAAGCTTTCTTT
TRBJ2-3 | TRBV28 | TRBD1 | many | CASNTSGTGSGDTQYF | TGTGCCAGCAATACCTCTGGGACAGGGTCTGGAGATACGCAGTATTTT
TRBJ2-6 | TRBV9 | - | many | CASRGLSGANVLTF | TGTGCCAGCAGGGGGCTATCTGGGGCCAACGTCCTGACTTTC
TRBJ2-2 | TRBV19 | - | few | CASSRRGADSAWELFF | TGTGCCAGTAGCCGCCGGGGGGCCGACTCCGCCTGGGAGCTGTTTTTT
TRBJ2-7 | TRBV11-2 | - | many | CASSHGLAEQYF | TGTGCCAGCAGCCACGGCCTAGCCGAGCAGTACTTC
TRBJ2-2 | TRBV28 | - | few | CASSPPGHRTGELFF | TGTGCCAGCAGCCCTCCCGGACACCGCACCGGGGAGCTGTTTTTT
TRBJ2-4 | TRBV6-5 | - | many | CASREQIAKNIQYF | TGTGCCAGCAGGGAACAGATAGCCAAAAACATTCAGTACTTC
TRBJ1-3 | TRBV5-1 | - | many | CASSLPGNTIYF | TGCGCCAGCAGCTTGCCTGGAAACACCATATATTTT
TRBJ2-1 | TRBV20-1 | TRBD1 | many | CSARDRRANNEQFF | TGCAGTGCTAGGGACAGGCGAGCTAACAATGAGCAGTTCTTC
TRBJ1-5 | TRBV5-1 | TRBD1 | many | CASSATGQGNQPQHF | TGCGCCAGCAGCGCAACGGGACAGGGGAATCAGCCCCAGCATTTT
TRBJ1-4 | TRBV5-1 | TRBD1 | many | CASSPGQGALVEKLFF | TGCGCCAGCAGCCCGGGACAGGGGGCGCTTGTTGAAAAACTGTTTTTT
TRBJ1-4 | TRBV2 | TRBD1 | many | CASSEDRGGEKLFF | TGTGCCAGCAGTGAAGACAGGGGAGGAGAAAAACTGTTTTTT
TRBJ2-2 | TRBV5-1 | TRBD2 | many | CASRDLAGGNTGELFF | TGCGCCAGCAGAGACTTAGCGGGGGGGAACACCGGGGAGCTGTTTTTT
TRBJ2-1 | TRBV29-1 | - | many | CSVEGVTTESSYNEQFF | TGCAGCGTTGAAGGGGTGACGACGGAGAGCTCCTACAATGAGCAGTTCTTC
TRBJ1-1 | TRBV29-1 | - | many | CSGGERVYTEAFF | TGCAGCGGTGGCGAGAGGGTCTACACTGAAGCTTTCTTT
TRBJ1-5 | TRBV5-1 | - | many | CASSLRAAPYSNQPQHF | TGCGCCAGCAGCTTGCGGGCGGCTCCCTATAGCAATCAGCCCCAGCATTTT
TRBJ1-5 | TRBV10-3 | - | many | CAISDRVLGRPDQPQHF | TGTGCCATCAGTGATCGCGTCCTAGGGCGGCCCGATCAGCCCCAGCATTTT
TRBJ1-2 | TRBV7-9 | - | - | CASSLREGHADGYTF | TGTGCCAGCAGCTTAAGAGAAGGTCATGCGGATGGCTACACCTTC